Listed here are 31 T cell receptor beta chains from one sample, sequenced in a study of blood T cell repertoires in COVID-19. Sequenced by immunoSEQ multiplex PCR; TCRdb stores in-frame clones only, minus some. The sample has about 270,000 clones; roughly 93% are singletons. The source material was PBMCs or T cells enriched from blood (not recorded which). Receptors originate from a woman aged 35 to 49 with acute COVID-19.

Remarks on this clone: The same CDR3 can be traced to other DNA sequences in this sample. V gene TRBV18 combines with J gene TRBJ1-2; D is perhaps TRBD1 (6 bases). CDR1 is KGHSH and CDR2 is LQKENI in the germline V gene. V shed 6 bases and J shed 5 bases, with 13 bases lying between them. The CDR3 extends over 13 amino acids. This chain's CDR3 is CASSPDRNYGYTF. CDR3 DNA sequence: TGTGCCAGCTCGCCCGACAGGAATTATGGCTACACCTTC.

This clone has only one observation. V is TRBV7-3 and J is TRBJ1-2, with unresolved D. CDR1 is SGHTA and CDR2 is FQGTGA in the germline V gene. V lost 0 bases to trimming and J lost 8 bases, with 16 bases between them. The CDR3 length is 15 residues. CDR3 loop: CASSLTREVAYGYTF. The CDR3 DNA sequence: TGTGCCAGCAGCTTAACTCGGGAGGTGGCATACGGCTACACCTTC. Drawing the rest from reference TRBV7-3 and TRBJ1-2, the complete variable domain is GAGVSQTPSNKVTEKGKYVELRCDPISGHTALYWYRQSLGQGPEFLIYFQGTGAADDSGLPNDRFFAVRPEGSVSTLKIQRTERGDSAVYLCASSLTREVAYGYTFGSGTRLTVV.

The chain employs TRBV10-3 and TRBJ2-1, with D possibly TRBD1 on 6 matching bases. The CDR3 length is 15 residues. The V gene's germline CDR1 is ENHRY and CDR2 SYGVKD. Trimming took off 10 bases at V and 5 bases at J, with 21 bases between the two ends. The CDR3 protein is CATGPTTGSNNEQFF. The CDR3 DNA is TGTGCCACCGGCCCGACGACAGGCTCAAACAATGAGCAGTTCTTC.

The chain has TRBV28 and TRBJ1-6, with 10 bases that match TRBD1. This CDR3 contains 16 residues. The V segment lost 5 bases and the J segment 7 bases; nucleotides outside the gene matches: 8. Germline V CDR1 and CDR2: MDHEN, SYDVKM. The chain's CDR3 is CASSGQGGLRNSPLHF. As DNA, the CDR3 is TGTGCCAGCAGTGGACAGGGGGGCTTACGGAATTCACCCCTCCACTTT.

The chain uses TRBV3-1 (or the pseudogene TRBV3-2) and TRBJ2-5; D may be TRBD1 (5 bases). CDR3 size: 13 residues. CDR1 is LGHDT, CDR2 YNNKEL, per germline (reference sequence). V was clipped by 8 bases and J by 1 base, with 11 bases between them. In nucleotides, the CDR3 is TGTGCCAGCGCACGACAGTCCCAAGAGACCCAGTACTTC. This translates into CASARQSQETQYF.

This clone was seen just once. J is TRBJ1-1 and V is TRBV29-1; the D is unclear. V lost 2 bases, J lost 0 bases, and 7 bases lay in between. The CDR3 length is 13 residues. Germline lookup yields CDR1 SQVTM and CDR2 ANQGSEA. The CDR3 spells CSVERRMNTEAFF. CDR3 in DNA: TGCAGCGTTGAAAGGAGAATGAACACTGAAGCTTTCTTT.

This clone has only a few counts. V usage is TRBV6-5 and J usage is TRBJ1-4; D perhaps matches TRBD1 (5 bases). Germline loops: CDR1 MNHEY, CDR2 SVGAGI. This CDR3 is 14 amino acids long. V was shortened by 6 bases and J by 7 bases, with 15 bases between the two germline ends. CDR3 in amino acids: CASSQRFQGEKLFF. CDR3 coding DNA: TGTGCCAGCAGCCAACGGTTTCAGGGTGAAAAACTGTTTTTT.

The CDR3 loop is CSAGLKETQYF. CDR3 nucleotide sequence: TGCAGTGCTGGACTCAAAGAGACCCAGTACTTC. This rearrangement joins TRBV20-1 to TRBJ2-5; tentative D call: TRBD2 (5 bases). This CDR3 has 11 residues. V was clipped by 5 bases and J by 3 bases, with 7 bases between them. CDR1 DFQATT and CDR2 SNEGSKA come from the germline V gene (reference sequence).

The chain is built from TRBV18 and TRBJ1-4, with 11 bases lining up with TRBD1. J was trimmed by 5 bases and V by 1 base; bases with no gene match: 0. Germline assignment: CDR1 KGHSH and CDR2 LQKENI. The CDR3 sequence is 15 residues long. The DNA of the CDR3 is TGTGCCAGCTCACCACGGACAGGGGGCAATGAAAAACTGTTTTTT. Protein product: CASSPRTGGNEKLFF.

This chain connects TRBV2 to TRBJ2-1, with 14 bases fitting TRBD2. V was pared by 6 bases and J by 4 bases, with 5 bases of the junction left unmatched. CDR1 is SNHLY and CDR2 is FYNNEI in the germline V gene. The CDR3 consists of 16 residues. DNA of the CDR3: TGTGCCAGCAGAACCGGGACTAGCGGGGGATACAATGAGCAGTTCTTC. Translated, it gives CASRTGTSGGYNEQFF.

This clone has only one observation. The chain joins TRBV5-8 to TRBJ1-5; 8 nucleotides match TRBD1. V lost 5 bases to trimming and J lost 0 bases; unmatched junction nucleotides: 1. The CDR3 has 14 residues. Germline values: CDR1 SGHTS, CDR2 YDEGEE. DNA of the CDR3: TGTGCCAGCAGTACAGGGGGTAGCAATCAGCCCCAGCATTTT. Translation: CASSTGGSNQPQHF.

The chain is built from TRBV18 and TRBJ2-2; the D is unclear. The germline V gene encodes CDR1 KGHSH and CDR2 LQKENI. The CDR3 runs 13 residues. V gave up 3 bases and J gave up 1 base, with 3 bases separating them. CDR3 sequence reads: CASSPLNTGELFF. CDR3 nucleotide sequence: TGTGCCAGCTCACCCTTGAACACCGGGGAGCTGTTTTTT.

V is TRBV13 and J is TRBJ2-2; D not resolved. The germline V and J ends were trimmed by 2 bases and 0 bases, with 7 bases remaining between them. The CDR3 is made up of 15 amino acids. Germline V lookup: CDR1 PRHDT, CDR2 FYEKMQ (reference sequence). DNA of the CDR3: TGTGCCAGCAGCTTAACACAATCGAACACCGGGGAGCTGTTTTTT. This codes for CASSLTQSNTGELFF.

The V gene is TRBV7-9, the J gene TRBJ1-6; the match to TRBD1 covers 10 bases. V dropped 5 bases and J dropped 1; count of bases not matched to a gene: 11. Germline assignment: CDR1 SEHNR and CDR2 FQNEAQ (reference sequence). This CDR3 comprises 19 residues. In nucleotides, the CDR3 is TGTGCCAGCAGCGCGCCCGGGGACAGGGGTAAATCCTATAATTCACCCCTCCACTTT. The encoded protein is CASSAPGDRGKSYNSPLHF.

The V and J genes are TRBV3-1 (or the pseudogene TRBV3-2) and TRBJ2-1, with D maybe TRBD2 (6 bases). Trimming stripped 1 base from V and 9 bases from J, with 16 bases between. Germline CDR1 reads LGHDT; CDR2 reads YNNKEL (reference sequence). CDR3 length: 15 amino acids. In DNA, the CDR3 is TGTGCCAGCAGCCAAGCGGGACTTTTGTTTTCTGAGCAGTTCTTC. This sequence encodes CASSQAGLLFSEQFF.

This chain uses TRBV19 with TRBJ2-7, with 12 positions matching TRBD1. Germline lookup yields CDR1 LNHDA and CDR2 SQIVND (reference sequence). V was pared by 5 bases and J by 7 bases, with 6 bases of the junction left unmatched. This CDR3 is 14 amino acids long. For the CDR3, the DNA is TGTGCCAGTAGTGCGGGACAGGGGGCTGGAGAGCAGTACTTC. Amino acid sequence: CASSAGQGAGEQYF.

The chain combines TRBV27 with TRBJ2-1, with 12 bases identical to TRBD2. The CDR3 is made up of 19 amino acids. Germline V gives CDR1 MNHEY, CDR2 SMNVEV (reference sequence). The V and J ends lost 2 bases and 1 base, in that order; junction bases with no gene match: 9. In nucleotides, the CDR3 is TGTGCCAGCAGTTTACCTAATCGGCTAGCGGGGGGGTCCTACAATGAGCAGTTCTTC. Its translation is CASSLPNRLAGGSYNEQFF.

The rearrangement joins TRBV19 to TRBJ1-6; perhaps TRBD1 as D (5 bases). The V end lost 9 bases, the J end lost 5 bases, and 17 bases lay between the germline ends. Germline V CDR1 and CDR2: LNHDA, SQIVND (reference sequence). This CDR3 contains 15 residues. In nucleotides, the CDR3 is TGTGCCAGCCGGGCCGCTCGGGGGGATAATTCACCCCTCCACTTT. It codes for CASRAARGDNSPLHF.

The chain has TRBV19 and TRBJ1-5; 7 bases align to TRBD1. V shed 6 bases and J 3 bases; nucleotides not matched to a gene: 8. The CDR3 loop spans 15 amino acids. Germline CDR1 reads LNHDA; CDR2 reads SQIVND (reference sequence). CDR3 amino acids: CASRSLTGNNQPQHF. For the CDR3, the DNA is TGTGCCAGTAGGAGCCTGACAGGGAACAATCAGCCCCAGCATTTT.

V and J are TRBV6-2 or TRBV6-3 and TRBJ2-2; 8 bases fit TRBD2. The CDR3 length is 18 residues. From germline, CDR1 is MNHEY and CDR2 SVGEGT. The ends lost 2 bases at V and 2 bases at J; junction bases unmatched: 10. CDR3 sequence (DNA): TGTGCCAGCAGTTACCCCCGTACTAGCGGACCAAACACCGGGGAGCTGTTTTTT. Protein product: CASSYPRTSGPNTGELFF.

The chain employs TRBV3-1 (or the pseudogene TRBV3-2) and TRBJ2-7, with TRBD2 identical over 12 bases. CDR1 and CDR2 from the germline V gene are LGHDT and YNNKEL (reference sequence). The CDR3 extends over 17 amino acids. Unmatched junction bases numbered 4, after V lost 1 base and J lost 0 bases. CDR3 DNA: TGTGCCAGCAGCCAAGGTTCGGGACTAGCGGGCTCCTACGAGCAGTACTTC. Encoded protein: CASSQGSGLAGSYEQYF.

This chain links TRBV5-1 with TRBJ2-5, with 8 nucleotides matching TRBD2. Trimming at V came to 4 bases and at J to 5 bases, leaving 4 bases not matched to a gene. Germline V gene data show CDR1 as SGHRS and CDR2 as YFSETQ. This CDR3 region has 13 residues. The CDR3 loop is CASSRGGRETQYF. The CDR3 coding sequence is TGCGCCAGCAGCCGGGGGGGCCGGGAGACCCAGTACTTC.

The rearrangement links TRBV10-2 to TRBJ1-2, with D unresolved. Germline values: CDR1 WSHSY, CDR2 SAAADI. The CDR3 is 14 amino acids. V was shortened by 0 bases and J by 2 bases, with 7 bases between the two germline ends. The CDR3 region has the DNA TGCGCCAGCAGTGAGTCTGGCACAAACTATGGCTACACCTTC. Translated, it gives CASSESGTNYGYTF.

This sequence joins TRBV28 and TRBJ1-2; possible D gene TRBD1, 6 bases. CDR1 is MDHEN, CDR2 SYDVKM, per germline. Trimming pared 7 bases from V and 7 bases from J, leaving 19 bases between. The CDR3 is 14 amino acids. CDR3 sequence (DNA): TGTGCCAGCAAAATACCGGGGGGCGCGAGTGGCTACACCTTC. Residues: CASKIPGGASGYTF.

This sequence joins TRBV11-3 and TRBJ2-3; 7 nucleotides agree with TRBD2. V lost 3 bases to trimming and J lost 6 bases; unmatched junction nucleotides: 12. Germline CDR1 SGHNT, CDR2 YENEEA. The CDR3 is 16 amino acids. Here the CDR3 reads CASSFLGGSVSDTQYF. DNA of the CDR3: TGTGCCAGCAGCTTTTTAGGCGGGAGCGTCTCGGATACGCAGTATTTT.

J is TRBJ1-2 and V is TRBV19, with 7 positions matching TRBD1. CDR1 LNHDA and CDR2 SQIVND come from the germline V gene (reference sequence). V lost 3 bases and J lost 5; bases outside the gene matches: 12. The CDR3 spans 16 residues. CDR3 amino acids: CASSIYSGGTSYGYTF. Written as DNA, the CDR3 is TGTGCCAGTAGTATCTATTCAGGGGGGACATCGTATGGCTACACCTTC.

The V call is TRBV24-1, the J call TRBJ2-1; possible D gene TRBD1, 5 bases. The CDR3 is 15 residues long. Trimming removed 3 bases at V and 6 bases at J, with 14 bases between. The V gene's germline CDR1 is KGHDR and CDR2 SFDVKD. The CDR3 coding sequence is TGTGCCACCAGTGATAAGGGGTTGAGCCTCAATGAGCAGTTCTTC. Its translation is CATSDKGLSLNEQFF.

The genes are TRBV11-3 and TRBJ2-4; D gene unclear. Germline CDR1 and CDR2: SGHNT and YENEEA. V was clipped by 5 bases and J by 1 base, with 15 bases between them. CDR3 length: 16 amino acids. CDR3 DNA sequence: TGTGCCAGCAGCGCAGGCTTTGCCGCGGCCAAAAACATTCAGTACTTC. It codes for CASSAGFAAAKNIQYF.

This chain joins TRBV6-5 and TRBJ1-2; 7 positions agree with TRBD1. Germline CDR1 MNHEY, CDR2 SVGAGI. This CDR3 spans 13 amino acids. The junction had 9 bases not matched to a gene; V was cut back by 6 bases and J by 8 bases. The CDR3 DNA is TGTGCCAGCAGGGGAACAGGGGTGCTAGGCTACACCTTC. Protein product: CASRGTGVLGYTF.

The chain is built from TRBV6-5 and TRBJ2-7; D perhaps matches TRBD1 (6 bases). This CDR3 is built from 14 residues. V lost 5 bases and J lost 3, with 14 bases in between. Germline-derived CDR1 and CDR2 are MNHEY and SVGAGI. This CDR3 is CASSPGTHFYEQYF. CDR3 DNA: TGTGCCAGCAGTCCCGGGACACACTTCTACGAGCAGTACTTC.

The rearrangement links TRBV7-2 to TRBJ2-1; TRBD1 might be the D (6 bases). The CDR3 covers 14 residues. Germline lookup yields CDR1 SGHTA and CDR2 FQGNSA. Trimming took off 1 base at V and 2 bases at J, with 6 bases between the two ends. CDR3 nucleotide sequence: TGTGCCAGCAGCTTAGGGACAGCCTACAATGAGCAGTTCTTC. As protein: CASSLGTAYNEQFF.